The present TCR beta chain was sequenced within a study of shared clonotypes between healthy human individuals (TCRdb year 2020). The study in broad terms: Two women and three men aged 18 to 49 years were included in the cohort. For each donor, CD4 naive and CD4 memory were each given three plates, CD8 naive was given two plates, and CD8 memory was given one plate. The study deeply sequenced blood TCR repertoires of several healthy adults to estimate repertoire size and the extent of clonotype sharing between individuals. Libraries were prepared and TCR repertoires were sequenced by different laboratories using diverse techniques, in order to increase sequencing depth and limit assay-specific biases. Per donor, leukapheresis produced somewhere between about 0.9 and 10 billion PBMCs.

What the research found in general, with its limitations: Incomplete sequencing was indicated by rarefaction of sorted-subset datasets, despite the large sequencing depth. Sampling was limited to blood, and TCR repertoires in tissue likely differ from TCR repertoires in blood. Because the study included a small number of donors, the genetic and exposure-history diversity represented was limited. When a handful of donors were compared, the shared fraction of clonotypes was about 5.2% for naive CD4, approximately 3.3% for naive CD8, 2.3% for memory CD4, and around 0.37% for memory CD8. Based on pairwise subsampling, the degree of clonotype sharing among donors was expected to be affected by sequencing depth. Higher generation probabilities were observed for clonotypes shared by all four sorted-subset donors than for non-shared clonotypes. Larger estimated clonotype richness was generally found for naive subsets than for memory subsets.

Turning to this clone: Its antigen is still unknown. Per-base quality was not reported, and no clone a single base away is much larger than it.

Healthy HIV-negative adults with no recently reported acute infections or vaccinations were included as donors. Every donor was a Caucasian adult residing in Nashville, Tennessee, USA. CD8 memory samples were composed of magnetically selected CD45RO+ cells combined with CCR7-negative CD45RA+ effector memory (TemRA) cells. Blood was collected by leukapheresis, and PBMCs were isolated by Ficoll-Histopaque density gradient centrifugation and then cryopreserved in liquid nitrogen vapor phase. Analytical flow cytometry was used to check the purity and quantity of each magnetically sorted T cell population. Each sorted fraction had its genomic DNA isolated and then quantified by UV absorbance on a Nanodrop 2000c. TCR CDR3 regions were amplified from genomic DNA by multiplex PCR using the deep immunoSEQ assay. For each cell subset, the extracted genomic DNA was distributed evenly across all wells of several immunoSEQ 96-well plates, and each plate served as one replicate. For sorted subsets, approximately 190 ng genomic DNA, equal to about 30,000 T cell genomes, was loaded into each replicate PCR. Purified libraries were measured with a Qubit 3.0 fluorometer, size-checked on a Bioanalyzer 2100, and measured again with the KAPA Library Quantification kit. Each immunoSEQ 96-well plate was sequenced on its own single-read 150-cycle Illumina NextSeq 550 flow cell. The authors' pipeline ran thus. Because the immunoSEQ output held only junctional sequences and lacked quality scores, the filtering could not match the filtering applied to full-length reads. Sequences were annotated with PyIR, a Python wrapper for IgBLAST v1.9, and V/J genes and CDR3 were assigned using IMGT germline references. Reads were removed for weak V/J assignments (E-value above 1e-6), missing CDR3, stop codons, out-of-frame junctions, or ambiguous translated residues. V3J clonotypes were defined by identical inferred V gene, J gene, and CDR3 amino acid sequence. Percentage overlap between repertoires was computed as shared unique clonotypes divided by the size of the smaller repertoire. RTK rarefaction, the Chao1 estimator, and Recon v2.1 estimates of unobserved clonotypes were used to assess repertoire richness. OLGA was used to compute generation probabilities for all TCRbeta clonotypes that the gDNA method yielded from several donors. This immuneACCESS table, as held by TCRdb, lists in-frame sequences with V and J called but not all clones. Of the missing ones, under half trace to an unresolved V gene in checked studies; the others have no known cause. The V and J calls and clone size come from that table; D and trimming were worked out from the DNA. The sample table shows around 370,000 clones, and about 96% are seen once. The top ten clonotypes cover about 0.32% of the sample.

Spanning cysteine to phenylalanine, the CDR3 consists of 13 amino acids. The sequence is cut down to CDR3 DNA, 39 bases in frame from base 1. From a lookup of the germline V gene, CDR1 and CDR2 are SGHTA and FQGNSA. V is pared back by 5 bases and J by 3 bases, with 11 bases lying between the germline termini. The receptor comes from a man aged 25-40 years in good health. The sample was memory CD8+ T cells sorted from blood. The cell subset or site label of this sample denotes: CD45RO+ cells pooled with CCR7-negative TemRA cells. Here the chain combines TRBV7-2 and TRBJ2-7; a confident D gene designation cannot be given. CDR3 reads: CASSLTPSYEQYF. The nucleotides are TGTGCCAGCAGCCTGACCCCCAGCTACGAGCAGTACTTC.